This T cell receptor beta chain was obtained from a study of T cell repertoires in cytomegalovirus infection (dated by TCRdb to between 2018 and 2020). Context from the whole study: The peptide stimulations were aimed at well-studied HLA-B-restricted epitopes as well as recently identified HLA-C-restricted CMV epitopes, whose presentation resists viral immunomodulation. Because public TCR beta signatures pointed to carriage of CMV infection together with the matching HLA type, the HLA type of each donor mattered for the analysis.

Sequencing was carried out with an Illumina HiSeq 1500. Using fastp at Q25 and MiXCR, TCRdb reprocessed the public reads and kept productive beta chains. Rows merge per CDR3 protein into single entries with the most common DNA and genes. The sample table shows about 55,000 distinct CDR3 sequences, and about 18% are seen once. The leading ten clones occupy around 59% of the sample. Of note for this clonotype: Its antigen is unknown. No much larger clone exists at a distance of one base, and base qualities are not known.

Read against the paper, the sample's treatment or condition label means: in vitro stimulation with specific CMV peptide epitopes to enrich CMV-specific T cells. The paper as a whole reports these results and caveats: The ex vivo response was dominated by HLA-C-restricted CMV-specific TCR beta clonotypes, which also provided the single most frequent clonotype in two of eight donors. Cumulative frequency of public TCR beta family members discriminated carriers of CMV infection plus the relevant HLA type in this cohort and an independent 352-donor cohort.

Via the germline V gene, CDR1 is LGHNA and CDR2 YNFKEQ. The trim is 0 bases for V and 6 bases for J, with a gap of 15 bases between the germline ends. The CDR3 starts with the cysteine, ends with the phenylalanine, and has 15 residues. The retained sequence is limited to the CDR3, 45 bases, with the frame set at the first base. The material was CD8+ T cells from cultured PBMCs, obtained from culture after CMV antigen stimulation. This chain joins TRBV4-2 to TRBJ2-7; TRBD1 might be the D gene, on 6 matching bases. This TCR was sampled from a human donor in good health (CMV status not recorded). Some clones in this sample may be carry-over from other donors' samples. The CDR3 corresponds to CASSQDPRGSGEQYF. The DNA is TGTGCCAGCAGCCAAGATCCCAGGGGAAGTGGCGAGCAGTACTTC.